This T cell receptor beta chain was identified in a study of beta chain features in type 1 diabetes. Study details: The patients were much like the healthy donors in age, gender and cell yields.

General observations from the study: In the patient group, naive, central memory and Treg TCRB repertoires seemed more alike than in the healthy donor group. Sequencing of cDNA might inflate the share of cells that strongly express TCR. Patients with type 1 diabetes carried fewer insertions and had more deletions at their VDJ junctions. The study found moderately but significantly shorter TCRB CDR3s in all four CD4+ subsets of Type 1 diabetes patients.

This clone was seen only a few times. Its cognate antigen is unknown. The whole isolated RNA underwent reverse transcription, so sequencing captured expressed TCRB transcripts. The table came from immunoSEQ multiplex PCR; TCRdb's copy has only in-frame clones and leaves some out. The table shows hundreds of thousands of clones, with over 11% occurring only once. The sequence came from a man aged 18 to 29 with type 1 diabetes. The sample taken for sequencing was naive CD4+ T cells from blood.

As DNA, the CDR3 is TGTGCCAGCAGTCAGGCGGGAGGGGGTTACAATGAGCAGTTCTTC. Its translation: CASSQAGGGYNEQFF. The V gene is TRBV25-1, the J gene TRBJ2-1, with 9 bases lining up with TRBD2. After removal of 5 bases from V and 4 bases from J, the junction contained 6 bases not matched to a gene. This CDR3 comprises 15 residues. Germline V gene sequence: CDR1 MGHDK, CDR2 SYGVNS.